This is a list of T cell receptor beta chains from one sample in a study of identical twins. MiXCR, run by TCRdb on the 5' RACE reads, gives a single entry per CDR3 protein. This table has some 690,000 distinct CDR3 sequences, about 20% appearing once. These data were likewise used in another study, on T cells expressing NK-cell markers.

Source material: PBMCs. The receptors come from a woman between 18 and 30 years old in good health. CDR3s include the opening cysteine and the closing phenylalanine or tryptophan. A D gene is named only where the DNA matches it firmly. Some rows mark clone size as missing; the rest say once, few, many or name a class of expanded clone.

V gene	D gene	clone size	J gene	CDR3 protein	CDR3 DNA
TRBV15	TRBD2	few	TRBJ2-3	CATSRRKSGRSDTQYF	TGTGCCACCAGCAGAAGGAAGAGCGGGAGGTCGGATACGCAGTATTTT
TRBV5-1	TRBD1	many	TRBJ2-7	CASTAGGNEQYF	TGCGCCAGCACCGCAGGGGGCAACGAGCAGTACTTC
TRBV6-5	TRBD2	.	TRBJ2-1	CATTSSYIAGGTEQFF	TGTGCCACCACTTCCTCCTACATTGCGGGGGGGACGGAGCAGTTCTTC
TRBV2	TRBD1	.	TRBJ2-2	CASSGRGPVVGELFF	TGTGCCAGCAGTGGAAGGGGGCCGGTGGTCGGGGAGCTGTTTTTT
TRBV20-1	TRBD2	many	TRBJ2-5	CSAPPPPTRTSVETQYF	TGCAGTGCTCCCCCACCCCCTACGCGGACTAGCGTTGAGACCCAGTACTTC
TRBV19	TRBD1	few	TRBJ2-7	CASSIVGGASYEQYF	TGTGCCAGTAGTATAGTAGGGGGCGCCTCCTACGAGCAGTACTTC
TRBV30	.	.	TRBJ1-1	CAWRMNIEAFF	TGTGCCTGGAGGATGAACATAGAAGCTTTCTTT
TRBV20-1	.	few	TRBJ2-3	CSARHQGLTDTQYF	TGCAGTGCCCGCCACCAGGGGCTCACAGATACGCAGTATTTT
TRBV4-2	TRBD2	.	TRBJ2-7	CASSRNLAGGSDGQYF	TGTGCCAGCAGCCGGAACCTAGCGGGGGGCAGTGACGGGCAGTACTTC
TRBV7-2	.	.	TRBJ2-5	CASNHRGGVQETQYF	TGTGCCAGCAACCATAGAGGCGGAGTACAAGAGACCCAGTACTTC
TRBV20-1	TRBD1	.	TRBJ2-1	CSAMWDRDNEQFF	TGCAGTGCGATGTGGGACAGGGACAATGAGCAGTTCTTC
TRBV6-1	TRBD1	.	TRBJ1-5	CASRVGQGADQPQHF	TGTGCCAGCAGGGTCGGACAGGGGGCGGATCAGCCCCAGCATTTT
TRBV5-1	.	few	TRBJ2-1	CASSPSDSSYNEQFF	TGCGCCAGCAGCCCCTCGGACAGTTCCTACAATGAGCAGTTCTTC
TRBV7-2	.	many	TRBJ2-5	CARETQYF	TGTGCCAGAGAGACCCAGTACTTC
TRBV12-3/TRBV12-4	.	.	TRBJ1-2	CASSARTYYGYTF	TGTGCCAGCAGCGCTCGAACTTACTATGGCTACACCTTC
TRBV20-1	.	.	TRBJ1-2	CSASHWAEGDYGYTF	TGCAGTGCTAGTCATTGGGCCGAAGGGGACTATGGCTACACCTTC
TRBV12-3/TRBV12-4	.	few	TRBJ2-1	CASMHSDEQFF	TGTGCCAGCATGCACAGTGATGAGCAGTTCTTC
TRBV6-2/TRBV6-3	TRBD2	.	TRBJ2-7	CASSYAGGRYEQYF	TGTGCCAGCAGTTACGCGGGAGGGAGGTACGAGCAGTACTTC
TRBV7-9	.	many	TRBJ1-1	CASSHRVRGDTEAFF	TGTGCCAGCAGTCATAGGGTGAGAGGGGACACTGAAGCTTTCTTT
TRBV4-1	.	.	TRBJ2-1	CASSQDRGINEQFF	TGCGCCAGCAGCCAAGACAGAGGGATCAATGAGCAGTTCTTC
TRBV7-9	.	.	TRBJ1-1	CASSLLYGDTEAFF	TGTGCCAGCAGCTTGTTGTACGGGGACACTGAAGCTTTCTTT
TRBV7-2	TRBD2	few	TRBJ2-7	CASSLLSSGSYEQYF	TGTGCCAGCAGCTTACTGTCTAGCGGTTCCTACGAGCAGTACTTC
TRBV29-1	TRBD1	few	TRBJ1-1	CSVEEADRVFVVAEAFF	TGCAGCGTTGAAGAAGCGGACAGGGTATTCGTGGTCGCTGAAGCTTTCTTT
TRBV2	TRBD1	.	TRBJ2-1	CASYGTGVWNEQFF	TGTGCCAGCTACGGGACAGGGGTTTGGAATGAGCAGTTCTTC